This T cell receptor beta chain derives from a study of control samples from healthy donors and cancer patients. Sequenced by immunoSEQ multiplex PCR; TCRdb stores in-frame clones only, minus some. Of 90,000 to 150,000 clones detected, more than 70% appear once; the ten largest clones hold less than 3.5%. V lost 5 bases, J lost 2 bases, and 10 bases lay in between. Per germline, CDR1 SGHDT and CDR2 YYEEEE. The CDR3 contains 13 residues. The chain combines TRBV5-6 with TRBJ2-5; TRBD1 might be the D (5 bases). Sample: blood. The origin of this receptor is a middle-aged man in good health. The CDR3 bases are TGTGCCAGCAGTGACAGAGTACAAGAGACCCAGTACTTC. Protein product: CASSDRVQETQYF.